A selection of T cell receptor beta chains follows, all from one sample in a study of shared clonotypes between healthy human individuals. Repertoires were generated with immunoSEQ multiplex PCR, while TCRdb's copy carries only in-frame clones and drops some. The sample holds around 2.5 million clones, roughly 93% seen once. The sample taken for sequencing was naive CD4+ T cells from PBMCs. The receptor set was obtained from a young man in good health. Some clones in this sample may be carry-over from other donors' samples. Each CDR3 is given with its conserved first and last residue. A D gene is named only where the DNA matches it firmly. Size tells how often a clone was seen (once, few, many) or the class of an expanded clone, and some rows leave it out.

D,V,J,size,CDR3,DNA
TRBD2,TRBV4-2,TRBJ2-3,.,CASSPLAGDPDTQYF,TGTGCCAGCAGCCCGCTAGCGGGAGACCCAGATACGCAGTATTTT
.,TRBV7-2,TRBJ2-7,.,CASSLVSGGAFSYEQYF,TGTGCCAGCAGCTTAGTTTCTGGAGGCGCTTTCTCCTACGAGCAGTACTTC
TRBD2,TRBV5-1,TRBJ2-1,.,CASSTPTSGSTDEQFF,TGCGCCAGCAGCACTCCGACTAGCGGGAGTACAGATGAGCAGTTCTTC
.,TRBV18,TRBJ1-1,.,CASSPLTQGAGTEAFF,TGTGCCAGCTCACCACTAACACAGGGTGCGGGCACTGAAGCTTTCTTT
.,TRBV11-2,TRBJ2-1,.,CASRKTGLGEQFF,TGTGCCAGCAGAAAAACAGGGTTAGGCGAGCAGTTCTTC
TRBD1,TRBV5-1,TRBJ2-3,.,CASSIGQVTDTQYF,TGCGCCAGCAGCATAGGACAGGTCACAGATACGCAGTATTTT
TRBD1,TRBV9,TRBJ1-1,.,CASSVGTGGTEAFF,TGTGCCAGCAGCGTGGGGACAGGGGGCACTGAAGCTTTCTTT
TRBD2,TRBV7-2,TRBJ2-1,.,CASSSHGTSGHNEQFF,TGTGCCAGCAGCTCCCACGGGACTAGCGGTCACAATGAGCAGTTCTTC
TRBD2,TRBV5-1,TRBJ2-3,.,CASSPGGLAGGSTDTQYF,TGCGCCAGCAGCCCCGGTGGCCTAGCGGGGGGGAGCACAGATACGCAGTATTTT
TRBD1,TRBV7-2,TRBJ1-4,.,CASSLRLPGQGVSNEKLFF,TGTGCCAGCAGCTTACGGCTGCCGGGACAGGGAGTGTCTAATGAAAAACTGTTTTTT
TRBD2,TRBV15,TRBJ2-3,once,CATSRARGLAGVLSTDTQYF,TGTGCCACCAGCAGAGCGAGGGGACTAGCGGGAGTGCTTAGCACAGATACGCAGTATTTT
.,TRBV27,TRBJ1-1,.,CASSFFSQGGEAFF,TGTGCCAGCAGTTTTTTTTCGCAGGGTGGGGAAGCTTTCTTT
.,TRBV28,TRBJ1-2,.,CASSLGDARNYGYTF,TGTGCCAGCAGTTTAGGGGACGCACGTAACTATGGCTACACCTTC
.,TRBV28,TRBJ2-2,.,CASKPGSTNTGELFF,TGTGCCAGCAAGCCGGGATCGACGAACACCGGGGAGCTGTTTTTT
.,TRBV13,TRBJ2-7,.,CASSFGRDSYEQYF,TGTGCCAGCAGCTTTGGCAGGGACTCCTACGAGCAGTACTTC
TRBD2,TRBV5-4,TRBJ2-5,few,CASSLRLAGQETQYF,TGTGCCAGCAGCTTGAGGCTAGCGGGACAAGAGACCCAGTACTTC
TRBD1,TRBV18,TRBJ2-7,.,CASSPDRGSYEQYF,TGTGCCAGCTCACCAGACAGGGGTAGCTACGAGCAGTACTTC
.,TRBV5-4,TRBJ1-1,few,CASSSAGERTEAFF,TGTGCCAGCAGCTCCGCAGGGGAGAGAACTGAAGCTTTCTTT
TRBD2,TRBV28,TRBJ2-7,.,CASSTTSGSSEQYF,TGTGCCAGCAGCACTACTAGCGGGAGCTCCGAGCAGTACTTC
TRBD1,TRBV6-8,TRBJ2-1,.,CARGSEGQGTNEQFF,TGTGCCAGAGGTAGTGAGGGACAGGGAACGAATGAGCAGTTCTTC
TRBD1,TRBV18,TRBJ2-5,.,CASSPTAGTGGGETQYF,TGTGCCAGCTCACCGACCGCCGGGACAGGGGGAGGAGAGACCCAGTACTTC
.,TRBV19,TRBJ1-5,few,CASSPGSGQPQHF,TGTGCCAGTAGTCCCGGGTCCGGGCAGCCCCAGCATTTT
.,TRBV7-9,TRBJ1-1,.,CASSLSTVGENTEAFF,TGTGCCAGCAGTTTATCCACGGTGGGGGAGAACACTGAAGCTTTCTTT
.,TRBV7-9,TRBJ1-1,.,CASSLGFQNTEAFF,TGTGCCAGCAGCTTGGGTTTCCAGAACACTGAAGCTTTCTTT
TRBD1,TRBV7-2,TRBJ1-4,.,CASSSLQGEKLFF,TGTGCCAGCAGCTCATTACAGGGGGAAAAACTGTTTTTT
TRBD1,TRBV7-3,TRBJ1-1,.,CASSISGGETEAFF,TGTGCCAGCAGCATTTCAGGGGGGGAGACTGAAGCTTTCTTT
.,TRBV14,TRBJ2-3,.,CASSQVPGVGDTQYF,TGTGCCAGCAGCCAAGTTCCGGGAGTAGGAGATACGCAGTATTTT
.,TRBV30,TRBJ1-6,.,CAWTQSYNSPLHF,TGTGCCTGGACACAGTCTTATAATTCACCCCTCCACTTT